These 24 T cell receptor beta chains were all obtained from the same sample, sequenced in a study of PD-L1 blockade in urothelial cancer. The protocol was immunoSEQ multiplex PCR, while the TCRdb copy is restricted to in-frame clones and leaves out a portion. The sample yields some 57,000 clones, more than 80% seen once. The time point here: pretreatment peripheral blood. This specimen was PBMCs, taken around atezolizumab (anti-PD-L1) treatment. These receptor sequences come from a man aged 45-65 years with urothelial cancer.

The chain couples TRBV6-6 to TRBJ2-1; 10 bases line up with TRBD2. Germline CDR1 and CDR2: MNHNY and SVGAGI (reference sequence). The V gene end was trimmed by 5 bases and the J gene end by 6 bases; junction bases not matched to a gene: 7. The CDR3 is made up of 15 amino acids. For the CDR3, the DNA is TGTGCCAGCAGTAAAGGGACTAGCGAGAGCAATGAGCAGTTCTTC. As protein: CASSKGTSESNEQFF.

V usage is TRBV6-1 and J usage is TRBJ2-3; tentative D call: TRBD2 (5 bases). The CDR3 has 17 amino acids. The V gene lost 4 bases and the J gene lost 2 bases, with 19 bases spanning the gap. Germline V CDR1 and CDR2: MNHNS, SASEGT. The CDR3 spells CASSGLAGADVTDTQYF. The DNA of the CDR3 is TGTGCCAGCAGTGGCCTTGCGGGCGCCGACGTCACAGATACGCAGTATTTT.

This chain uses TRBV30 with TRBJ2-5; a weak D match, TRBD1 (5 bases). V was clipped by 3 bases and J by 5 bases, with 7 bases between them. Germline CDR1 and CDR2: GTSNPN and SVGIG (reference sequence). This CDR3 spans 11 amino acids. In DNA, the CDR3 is TGTGCCTGGAGAGGGGTTGAGACCCAGTACTTC. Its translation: CAWRGVETQYF.

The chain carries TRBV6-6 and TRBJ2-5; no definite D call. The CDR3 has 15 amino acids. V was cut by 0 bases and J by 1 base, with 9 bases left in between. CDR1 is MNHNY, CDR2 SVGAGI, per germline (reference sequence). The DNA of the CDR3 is TGTGCCAGCAGTTACTCGGCAGAACGCCAAGAGACCCAGTACTTC. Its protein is CASSYSAERQETQYF.

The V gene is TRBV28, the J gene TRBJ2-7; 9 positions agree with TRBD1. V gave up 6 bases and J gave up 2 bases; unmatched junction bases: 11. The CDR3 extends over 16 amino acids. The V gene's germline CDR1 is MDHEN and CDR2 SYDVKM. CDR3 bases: TGTGCCAGCAGCACCAAGGACAGGGGACCGCCCTACGAGCAGTACTTC. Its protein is CASSTKDRGPPYEQYF.

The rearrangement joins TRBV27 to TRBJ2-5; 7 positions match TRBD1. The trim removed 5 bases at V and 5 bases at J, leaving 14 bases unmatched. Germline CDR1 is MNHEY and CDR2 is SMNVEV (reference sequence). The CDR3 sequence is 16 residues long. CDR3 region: CASSRLTGIRGETQYF. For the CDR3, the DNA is TGTGCCAGCAGTCGATTGACAGGAATCAGGGGGGAGACCCAGTACTTC.

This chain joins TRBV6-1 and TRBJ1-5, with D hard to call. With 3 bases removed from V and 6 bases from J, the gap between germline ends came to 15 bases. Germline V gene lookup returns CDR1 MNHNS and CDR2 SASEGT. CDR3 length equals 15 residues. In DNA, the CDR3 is TGTGCCAGCAGTGACGTCTCGCGGTCGTCTCAGCCCCAGCATTTT. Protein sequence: CASSDVSRSSQPQHF.

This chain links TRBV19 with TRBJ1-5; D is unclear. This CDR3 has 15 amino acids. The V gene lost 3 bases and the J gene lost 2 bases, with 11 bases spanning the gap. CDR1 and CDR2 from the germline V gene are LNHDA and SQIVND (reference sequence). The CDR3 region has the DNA TGTGCCAGTAGTATTAATCGCGGCGGCAATCAGCCCCAGCATTTT. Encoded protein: CASSINRGGNQPQHF.

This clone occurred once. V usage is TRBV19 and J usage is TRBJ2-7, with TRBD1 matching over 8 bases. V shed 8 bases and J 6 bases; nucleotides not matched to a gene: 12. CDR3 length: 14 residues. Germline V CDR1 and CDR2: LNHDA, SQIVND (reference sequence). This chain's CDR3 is CASRQMDRVGEQYF. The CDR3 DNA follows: TGTGCCAGTCGGCAAATGGACAGGGTCGGCGAGCAGTACTTC.

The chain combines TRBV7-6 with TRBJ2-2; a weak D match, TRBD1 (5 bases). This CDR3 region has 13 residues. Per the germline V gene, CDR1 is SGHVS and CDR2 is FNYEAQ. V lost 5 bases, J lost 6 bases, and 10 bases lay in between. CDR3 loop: CASSNEGAGELFF. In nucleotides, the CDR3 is TGTGCCAGCAGCAACGAAGGGGCCGGGGAGCTGTTTTTT.

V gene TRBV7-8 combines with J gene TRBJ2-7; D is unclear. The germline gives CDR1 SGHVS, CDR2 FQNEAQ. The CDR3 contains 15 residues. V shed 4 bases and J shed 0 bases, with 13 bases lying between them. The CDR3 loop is CASSSLALSSYEQYF. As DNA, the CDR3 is TGTGCCAGCAGCTCGCTTGCGTTGAGCTCCTACGAGCAGTACTTC.

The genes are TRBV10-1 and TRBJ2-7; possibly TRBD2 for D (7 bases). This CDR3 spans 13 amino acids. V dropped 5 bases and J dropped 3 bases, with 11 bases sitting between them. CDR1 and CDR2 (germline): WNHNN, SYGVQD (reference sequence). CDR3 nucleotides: TGCGCCAGCAGTCGGGGGGCAGACTACGAGCAGTACTTC. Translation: CASSRGADYEQYF.

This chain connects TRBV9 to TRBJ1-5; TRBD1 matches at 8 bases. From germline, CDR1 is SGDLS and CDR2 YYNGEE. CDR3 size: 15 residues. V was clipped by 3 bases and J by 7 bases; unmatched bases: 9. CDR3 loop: CASSAGRGRGQPQHF. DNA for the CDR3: TGTGCCAGCAGCGCCGGCAGGGGGCGCGGGCAGCCCCAGCATTTT.

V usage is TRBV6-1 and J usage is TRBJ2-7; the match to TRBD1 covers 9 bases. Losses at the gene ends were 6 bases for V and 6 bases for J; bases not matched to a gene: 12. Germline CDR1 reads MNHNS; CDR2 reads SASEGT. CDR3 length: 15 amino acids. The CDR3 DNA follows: TGTGCCAGCAGGCGGGCGGCACAGGGGGCCGCCGAGCAGTACTTC. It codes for CASRRAAQGAAEQYF.

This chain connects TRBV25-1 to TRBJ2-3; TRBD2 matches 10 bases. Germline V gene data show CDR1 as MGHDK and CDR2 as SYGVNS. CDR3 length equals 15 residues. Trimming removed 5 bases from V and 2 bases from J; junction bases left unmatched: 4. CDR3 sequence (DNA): TGTGCCAGCAGTTCTAGCGGGGGATCCACAGATACGCAGTATTTT. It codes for CASSSSGGSTDTQYF.

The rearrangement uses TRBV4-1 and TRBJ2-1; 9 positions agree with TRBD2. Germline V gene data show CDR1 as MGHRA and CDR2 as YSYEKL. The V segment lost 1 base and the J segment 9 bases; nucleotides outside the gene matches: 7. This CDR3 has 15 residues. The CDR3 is CASSQGGGGAGEQFF. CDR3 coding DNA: TGCGCCAGCAGCCAAGGAGGCGGGGGGGCCGGTGAGCAGTTCTTC.

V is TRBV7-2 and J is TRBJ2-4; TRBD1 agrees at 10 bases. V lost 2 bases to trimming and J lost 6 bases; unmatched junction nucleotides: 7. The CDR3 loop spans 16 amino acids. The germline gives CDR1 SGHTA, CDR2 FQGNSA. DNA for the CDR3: TGTGCCAGCAGCTTAATCCCCGGGACAGGGGCAAACATTCAGTACTTC. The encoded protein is CASSLIPGTGANIQYF.

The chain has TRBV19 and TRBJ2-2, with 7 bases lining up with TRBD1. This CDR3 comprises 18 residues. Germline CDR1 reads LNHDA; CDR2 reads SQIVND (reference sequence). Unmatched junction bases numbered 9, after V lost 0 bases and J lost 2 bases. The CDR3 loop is CASSIDLRTGRNTGELFF. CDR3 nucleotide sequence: TGTGCCAGTAGTATAGATCTCAGGACAGGTAGAAACACCGGGGAGCTGTTTTTT.

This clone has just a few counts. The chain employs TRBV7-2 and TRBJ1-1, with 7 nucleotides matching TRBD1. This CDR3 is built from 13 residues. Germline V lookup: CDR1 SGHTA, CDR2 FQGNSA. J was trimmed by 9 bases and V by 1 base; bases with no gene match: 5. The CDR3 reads CASSLDRTGQAFF. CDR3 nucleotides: TGTGCCAGCAGCTTAGATCGGACAGGACAAGCTTTCTTT. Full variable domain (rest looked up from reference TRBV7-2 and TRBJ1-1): GAGVSQSPSNKVTEKGKDVELRCDPISGHTALYWYRQSLGQGLEFLIYFQGNSAPDKSGLPSDRFSAERTGGSVSTLTIQRTQQEDSAVYLCASSLDRTGQAFFGQGTRLTVV.

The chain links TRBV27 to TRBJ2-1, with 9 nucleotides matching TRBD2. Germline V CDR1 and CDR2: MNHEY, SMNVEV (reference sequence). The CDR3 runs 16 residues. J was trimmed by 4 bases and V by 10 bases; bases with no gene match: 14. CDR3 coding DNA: TGTGCCATCCGGGGGGCGGGGGGGCCTGGGTACAATGAGCAGTTCTTC. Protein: CAIRGAGGPGYNEQFF.

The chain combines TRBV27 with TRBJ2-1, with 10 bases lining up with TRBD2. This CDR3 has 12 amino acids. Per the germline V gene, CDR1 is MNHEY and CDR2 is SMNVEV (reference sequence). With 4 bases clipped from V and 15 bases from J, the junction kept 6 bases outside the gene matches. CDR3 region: CASSSTSGEGFF. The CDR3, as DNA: TGTGCCAGCAGTTCAACTAGCGGGGAGGGGTTCTTC.

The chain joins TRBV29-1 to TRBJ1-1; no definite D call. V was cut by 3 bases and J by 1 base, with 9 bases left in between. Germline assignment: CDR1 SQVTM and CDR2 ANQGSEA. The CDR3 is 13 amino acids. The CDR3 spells CSVENGGNTEAFF. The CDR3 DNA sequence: TGCAGCGTTGAGAATGGAGGGAACACTGAAGCTTTCTTT.

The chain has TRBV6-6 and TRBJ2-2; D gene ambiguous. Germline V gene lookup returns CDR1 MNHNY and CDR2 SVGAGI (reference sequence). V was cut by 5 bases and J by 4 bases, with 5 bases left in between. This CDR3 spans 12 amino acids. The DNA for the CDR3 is TGTGCCAGCAGTACCAGCACCGGGGAGCTGTTTTTT. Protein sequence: CASSTSTGELFF.

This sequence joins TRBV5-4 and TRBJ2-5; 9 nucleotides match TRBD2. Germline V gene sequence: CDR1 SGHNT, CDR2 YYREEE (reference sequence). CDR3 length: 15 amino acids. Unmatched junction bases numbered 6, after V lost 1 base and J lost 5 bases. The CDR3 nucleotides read TGTGCCAGCAGCTTGCCAGCGGGGGGTGAGGAGACCCAGTACTTC. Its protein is CASSLPAGGEETQYF.